This TCR beta chain emerged from a study of blood T cell repertoires in COVID-19. The germline V gene has CDR1 SGHAT and CDR2 FQNNGV. This CDR3 spans 16 amino acids. The V gene end was trimmed by 3 bases and the J gene end by 7 bases; junction bases not matched to a gene: 14. The table came from immunoSEQ multiplex PCR; TCRdb's copy has only in-frame clones and leaves some out. The sample includes approximately 200,000 clones, 85% of them seen just once. The clonotype originates from a person between 65 and 79 years old with COVID-19, enrolled during active disease. Sample: peripheral blood. The V and J genes are TRBV11-2 and TRBJ2-7; 8 bases line up with TRBD2. The CDR3 DNA reads TGTGCCAGCAGCTTCCCCCCGGGAGGGGCAGCTGGGGAGCAGTACTTC. This encodes CASSFPPGGAAGEQYF.